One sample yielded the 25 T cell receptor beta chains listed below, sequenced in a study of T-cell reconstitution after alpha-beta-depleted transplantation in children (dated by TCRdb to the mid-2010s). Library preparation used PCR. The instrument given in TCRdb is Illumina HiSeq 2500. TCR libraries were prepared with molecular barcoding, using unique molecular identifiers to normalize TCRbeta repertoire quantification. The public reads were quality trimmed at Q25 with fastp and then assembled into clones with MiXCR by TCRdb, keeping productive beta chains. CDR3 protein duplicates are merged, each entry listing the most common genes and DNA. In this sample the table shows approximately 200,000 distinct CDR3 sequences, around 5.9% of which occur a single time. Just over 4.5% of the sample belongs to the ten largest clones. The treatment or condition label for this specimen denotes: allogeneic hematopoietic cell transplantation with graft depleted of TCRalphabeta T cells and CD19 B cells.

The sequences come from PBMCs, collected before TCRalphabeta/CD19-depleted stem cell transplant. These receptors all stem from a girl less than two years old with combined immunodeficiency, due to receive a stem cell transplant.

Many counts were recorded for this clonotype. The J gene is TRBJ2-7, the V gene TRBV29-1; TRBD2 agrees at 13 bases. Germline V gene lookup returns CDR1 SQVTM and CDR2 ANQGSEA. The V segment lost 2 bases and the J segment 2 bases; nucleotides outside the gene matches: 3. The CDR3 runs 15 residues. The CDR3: CSVELGLAGAYEQYF. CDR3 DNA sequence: TGCAGCGTTGAACTTGGACTAGCGGGGGCCTACGAGCAGTACTTC.

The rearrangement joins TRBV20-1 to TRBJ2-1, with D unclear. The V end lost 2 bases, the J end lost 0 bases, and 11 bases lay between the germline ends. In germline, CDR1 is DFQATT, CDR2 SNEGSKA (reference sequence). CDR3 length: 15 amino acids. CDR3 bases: TGCAGTGCTAGACGACTGGGCGGCTCCTACAATGAGCAGTTCTTC. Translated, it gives CSARRLGGSYNEQFF.

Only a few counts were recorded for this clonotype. In nucleotides, the CDR3 is TGTGCCAGCAGTTTTGTCGGAATCTACGAGCAGTACTTC. This encodes CASSFVGIYEQYF. The chain is built from TRBV12-3 or TRBV12-4 and TRBJ2-7; D remains ambiguous. V shed 3 bases and J shed 3 bases, with 9 bases lying between them. This CDR3 region has 13 residues.

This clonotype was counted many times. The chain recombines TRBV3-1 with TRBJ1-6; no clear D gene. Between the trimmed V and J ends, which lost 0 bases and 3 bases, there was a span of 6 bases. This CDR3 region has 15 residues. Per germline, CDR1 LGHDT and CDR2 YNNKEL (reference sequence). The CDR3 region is CASSQDRVYNSPLHF. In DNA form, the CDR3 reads TGTGCCAGCAGCCAAGACAGAGTCTATAATTCACCCCTCCACTTT.

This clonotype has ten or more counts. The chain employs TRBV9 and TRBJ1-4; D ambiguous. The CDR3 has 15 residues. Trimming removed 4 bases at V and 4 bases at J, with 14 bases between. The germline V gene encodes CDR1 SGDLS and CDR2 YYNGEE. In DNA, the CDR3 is TGTGCCAGCAGCCCTAATGAAGGAGTTAATGAAAAACTGTTTTTT. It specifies CASSPNEGVNEKLFF.

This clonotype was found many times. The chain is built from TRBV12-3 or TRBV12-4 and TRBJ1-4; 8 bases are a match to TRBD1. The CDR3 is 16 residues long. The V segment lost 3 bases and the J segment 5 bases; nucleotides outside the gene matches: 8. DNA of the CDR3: TGTGCCAGCAGTTTCGGCCGACAGGGGCTGAATGAAAAACTGTTTTTT. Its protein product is CASSFGRQGLNEKLFF.

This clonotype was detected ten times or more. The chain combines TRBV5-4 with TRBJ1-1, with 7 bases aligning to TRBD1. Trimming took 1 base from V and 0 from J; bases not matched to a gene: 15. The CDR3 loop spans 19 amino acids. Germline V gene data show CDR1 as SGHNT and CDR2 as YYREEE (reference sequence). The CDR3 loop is CASSLPSGTEGVVNTEAFF. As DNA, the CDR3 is TGTGCCAGCAGCTTGCCCTCCGGGACAGAGGGCGTTGTGAACACTGAAGCTTTCTTT.

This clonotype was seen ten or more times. The CDR3 DNA reads as TGCAGTGCCGGGAGTGGATACAATGAGCAGTTCTTC. Translating gives CSAGSGYNEQFF. The chain uses TRBV20-1 and TRBJ2-1; D perhaps matches TRBD2 (6 bases). Germline-derived CDR1 and CDR2 are DFQATT and SNEGSKA (reference sequence). This CDR3 is 12 amino acids long. Trimming took 6 bases from V and 4 from J, leaving 10 bases between them.

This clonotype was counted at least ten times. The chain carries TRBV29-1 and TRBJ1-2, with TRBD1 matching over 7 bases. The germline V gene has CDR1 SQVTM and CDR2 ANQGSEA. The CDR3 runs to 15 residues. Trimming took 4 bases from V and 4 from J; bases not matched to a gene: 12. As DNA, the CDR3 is TGCAGCGTTGTAGGGGAAGCACAGGGGATCTATGGCTACACCTTC. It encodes CSVVGEAQGIYGYTF.

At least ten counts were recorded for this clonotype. This chain's CDR3 is CASSLAFLAGGHEQFF. Written as DNA, the CDR3 is TGTGCCAGCAGCTTAGCCTTCCTGGCAGGGGGCCATGAGCAGTTCTTC. The chain carries TRBV7-9 and TRBJ2-1; 8 nucleotides line up with TRBD1. This CDR3 has 16 amino acids. Germline V gene lookup returns CDR1 SEHNR and CDR2 FQNEAQ (reference sequence). V dropped 0 bases and J dropped 8; count of bases not matched to a gene: 9.

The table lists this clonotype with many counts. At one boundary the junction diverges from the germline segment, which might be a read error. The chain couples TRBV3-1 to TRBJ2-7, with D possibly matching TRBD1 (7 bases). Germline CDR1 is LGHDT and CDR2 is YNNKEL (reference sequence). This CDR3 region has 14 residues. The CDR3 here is CASSQGGGAYEQYF. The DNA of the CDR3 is TGTGCTAGCAGCCAAGGGGGCGGGGCCTACGAGCAGTACTTC.

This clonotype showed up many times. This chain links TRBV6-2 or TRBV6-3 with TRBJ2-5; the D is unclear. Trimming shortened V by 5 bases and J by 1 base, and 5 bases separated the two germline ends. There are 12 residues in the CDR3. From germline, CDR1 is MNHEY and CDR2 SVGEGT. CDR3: CASSTRQETQYF. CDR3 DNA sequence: TGTGCCAGCAGTACCCGCCAAGAGACCCAGTACTTC.

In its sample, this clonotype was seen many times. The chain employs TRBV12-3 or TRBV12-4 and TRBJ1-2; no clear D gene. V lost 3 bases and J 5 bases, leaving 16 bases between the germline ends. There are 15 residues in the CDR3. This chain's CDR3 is CASSFYTSPGYGYTF. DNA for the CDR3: TGTGCCAGCAGTTTCTACACCTCCCCCGGGTATGGCTACACCTTC.

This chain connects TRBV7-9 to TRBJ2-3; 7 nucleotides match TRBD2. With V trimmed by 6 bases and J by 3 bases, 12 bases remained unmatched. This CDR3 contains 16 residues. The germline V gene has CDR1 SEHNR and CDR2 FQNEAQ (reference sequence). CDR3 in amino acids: CASSTTGGGGTDTQYF. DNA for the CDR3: TGTGCCAGCAGTACAACGGGGGGAGGAGGAACAGATACGCAGTATTTT.

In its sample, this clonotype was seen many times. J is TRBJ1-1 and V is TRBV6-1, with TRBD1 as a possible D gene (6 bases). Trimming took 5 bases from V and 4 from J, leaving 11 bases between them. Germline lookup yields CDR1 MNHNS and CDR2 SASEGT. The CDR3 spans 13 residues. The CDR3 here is CASSHRVFTEAFF. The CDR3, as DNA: TGTGCCAGCAGTCACAGGGTGTTCACTGAAGCTTTCTTT.

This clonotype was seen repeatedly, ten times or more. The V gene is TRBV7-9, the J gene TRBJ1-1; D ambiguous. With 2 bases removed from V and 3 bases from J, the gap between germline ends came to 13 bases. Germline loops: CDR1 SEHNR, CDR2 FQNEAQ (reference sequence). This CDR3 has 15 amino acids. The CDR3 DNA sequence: TGTGCCAGCAGCTTACCCCACGGCAAGGACACTGAAGCTTTCTTT. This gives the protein CASSLPHGKDTEAFF.

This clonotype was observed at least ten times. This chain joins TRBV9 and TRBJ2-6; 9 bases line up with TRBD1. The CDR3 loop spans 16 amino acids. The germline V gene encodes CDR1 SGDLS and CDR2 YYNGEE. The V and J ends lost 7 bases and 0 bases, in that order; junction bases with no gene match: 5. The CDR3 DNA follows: TGTGCCAGCTCCAGGGACAGGGACTCTGGGGCCAACGTCCTGACTTTC. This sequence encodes CASSRDRDSGANVLTF.

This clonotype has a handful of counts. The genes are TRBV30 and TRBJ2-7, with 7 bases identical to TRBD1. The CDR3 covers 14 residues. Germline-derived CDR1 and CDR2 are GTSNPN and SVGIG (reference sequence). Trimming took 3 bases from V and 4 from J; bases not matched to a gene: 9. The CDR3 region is CAWRAGTEFYEQYF. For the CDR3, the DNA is TGTGCCTGGAGGGCCGGGACAGAGTTTTACGAGCAGTACTTC.

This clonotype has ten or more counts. CDR3: CSAELTVNTEAFF. DNA of the CDR3: TGCAGTGCAGAACTGACGGTGAACACTGAAGCTTTCTTT. This chain joins TRBV20-1 and TRBJ1-1; no definite D call. CDR3 length equals 13 residues. Trimming took 6 bases from V and 0 from J, leaving 11 bases between them. The germline V gene encodes CDR1 DFQATT and CDR2 SNEGSKA (reference sequence).

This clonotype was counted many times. The chain's CDR3 is CSASFSGRAADTQYF. CDR3 bases: TGCAGTGCTTCCTTTAGCGGGAGGGCCGCGGATACGCAGTATTTT. V is TRBV20-1 and J is TRBJ2-3, with 11 positions matching TRBD2. V was pared by 5 bases and J by 6 bases, with 10 bases of the junction left unmatched. Germline CDR1 DFQATT, CDR2 SNEGSKA (reference sequence). This CDR3 comprises 15 residues.

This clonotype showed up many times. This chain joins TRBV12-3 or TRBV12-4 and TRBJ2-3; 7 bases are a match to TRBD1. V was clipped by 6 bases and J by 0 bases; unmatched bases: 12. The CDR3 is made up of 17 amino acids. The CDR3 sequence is CASRRDRDLLSTDTQYF. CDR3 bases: TGTGCCAGCAGGAGAGACAGGGACCTTCTTAGCACAGATACGCAGTATTTT.

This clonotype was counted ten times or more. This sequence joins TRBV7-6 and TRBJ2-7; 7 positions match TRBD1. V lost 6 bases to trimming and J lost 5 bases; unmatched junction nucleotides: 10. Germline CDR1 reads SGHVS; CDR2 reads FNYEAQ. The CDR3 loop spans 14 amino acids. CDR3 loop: CASRSLPGTDEQYF. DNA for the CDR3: TGTGCCAGCAGATCTCTACCCGGGACAGACGAGCAGTACTTC.

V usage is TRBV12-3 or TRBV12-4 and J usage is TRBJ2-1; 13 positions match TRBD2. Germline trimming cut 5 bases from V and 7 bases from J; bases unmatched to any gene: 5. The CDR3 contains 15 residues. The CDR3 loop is CASSPLAGGLNEQFF. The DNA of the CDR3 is TGTGCCAGCAGTCCACTAGCGGGGGGGCTTAATGAGCAGTTCTTC.

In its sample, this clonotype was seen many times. The CDR3 DNA reads as TGTGCCAGCCGGCAGGGAGTAGTCTCCTCCTACAATGAGCAGTTCTTC. Residues: CASRQGVVSSYNEQFF. The chain couples TRBV28 to TRBJ2-1; D possibly uses TRBD1 or TRBD2 (5 bases each). This CDR3 has 16 residues. Between the trimmed V and J ends, which lost 8 bases and 0 bases, there was a span of 17 bases. Germline values: CDR1 MDHEN, CDR2 SYDVKM. The variable domain in full, with the rest retrieved from reference TRBV28 and TRBJ2-1, is DVKVTQSSRYLVKRTGEKVFLECVQDMDHENMFWYRQDPGLGLRLIYFSYDVKMKEKGDIPEGYSVSREKKERFSLILESASTNQTSMYLCASRQGVVSSYNEQFFGPGTRLTVL.

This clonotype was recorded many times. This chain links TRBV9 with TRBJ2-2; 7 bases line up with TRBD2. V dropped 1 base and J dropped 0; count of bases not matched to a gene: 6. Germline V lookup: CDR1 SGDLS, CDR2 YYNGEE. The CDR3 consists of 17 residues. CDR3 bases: TGTGCCAGCAGCGTACCGCGGGAGACTTCGAACACCGGGGAGCTGTTTTTT. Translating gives CASSVPRETSNTGELFF.